The sequence of this TCR beta chain was determined in a study of blood T cell repertoires in COVID-19. Sequenced by immunoSEQ multiplex PCR; TCRdb stores in-frame clones only, minus some. The table has about 220,000 clones, roughly 84% seen once; the top ten hold 2% to 2.5%. Sequencing was performed on peripheral blood. The source is a woman in her sixties or seventies with acute or convalescent COVID-19.

CDR3 sequence (DNA): TGTGCCAGCAGTGGGAAACCGGGACAGGGGGTTTATGGCTACACCTTC. Translation gives CASSGKPGQGVYGYTF. This chain uses TRBV6-1 with TRBJ1-2, with 11 bases lining up with TRBD1. Losses at the gene ends were 4 bases for V and 5 bases for J; bases not matched to a gene: 9. CDR3 length: 16 residues. Germline V gene lookup returns CDR1 MNHNS and CDR2 SASEGT.